Listed below are T cell receptor beta chains from one sample, sequenced in a study of human T cells and chemical hapten exposure. In TCRdb, the RACE reads were re-called with MiXCR into one record per CDR3 protein. Of tens of thousands of distinct CDR3 sequences detected, over 8.5% appear once; the ten largest clones hold 1.4%. Sample: whole blood, taken in connection with sensitization to the hapten diphenylcyclopropenone (DPC). These receptors came from a woman in her forties or fifties with alopecia areata. Some clones in this sample may be carry-over from other donors' samples. Each CDR3 is given with its conserved first and last residue. The D gene is left open where the match is weak. Clone size is not always given. Where it is, it says once, few, many or a class for expanded clones.

V,J,length,size,D,CDR3,DNA
TRBV28,TRBJ1-1,15,NA,NA,CASSKLRTMNTEAFF,TGTGCCAGCAGCAAACTTCGGACGATGAACACTGAAGCTTTCTTT
TRBV18,TRBJ2-7,16,many,NA,CASSPPLMTSTGEQYF,TGTGCCAGCTCACCACCACTCATGACATCGACGGGCGAGCAGTACTTC
TRBV4-3,TRBJ2-3,19,few,TRBD2,CASSQDLGLAGGPPDTQYF,TGCGCCAGCAGCCAAGATTTGGGTCTAGCGGGGGGGCCCCCAGATACGCAGTATTTT
TRBV7-9,TRBJ1-6,12,NA,NA,CAAQGYNSPLHF,TGTGCCGCGCAGGGATATAATTCACCCCTCCACTTT
TRBV6-5,TRBJ2-7,15,few,NA,CASSYSRGRPYEQYF,TGTGCCAGCAGTTACTCGAGGGGGAGGCCCTACGAGCAGTACTTC
TRBV2,TRBJ2-3,15,few,NA,CASKARVTSTDTQYF,TGTGCCAGCAAAGCGCGGGTAACTAGCACAGATACGCAGTATTTT
TRBV20-1,TRBJ2-2,14,many,NA,CSARAGRGTGELFF,TGCAGTGCTAGAGCGGGGCGTGGAACCGGGGAGCTGTTTTTT
TRBV20-1,TRBJ2-1,12,many,NA,CSAPRWMDEQFF,TGCAGTGCTCCGAGGTGGATGGATGAGCAGTTCTTC
TRBV28,TRBJ2-7,15,many,TRBD1,CASSLSGTGSYEQYF,TGTGCCAGCAGTTTATCTGGGACAGGGAGCTACGAGCAGTACTTC
TRBV19,TRBJ2-1,14,NA,NA,CASSKEYTYNEQFF,TGTGCCAGTAGTAAGGAGTACACCTACAATGAGCAGTTCTTC
TRBV2,TRBJ2-7,14,few,NA,CASRATGQTYEQYF,TGTGCCAGCAGGGCCACGGGACAAACCTACGAGCAGTACTTC
TRBV5-1,TRBJ2-7,14,few,NA,CASSLAAAFPEQYF,TGCGCCAGCAGCTTGGCGGCTGCTTTTCCCGAGCAGTACTTC